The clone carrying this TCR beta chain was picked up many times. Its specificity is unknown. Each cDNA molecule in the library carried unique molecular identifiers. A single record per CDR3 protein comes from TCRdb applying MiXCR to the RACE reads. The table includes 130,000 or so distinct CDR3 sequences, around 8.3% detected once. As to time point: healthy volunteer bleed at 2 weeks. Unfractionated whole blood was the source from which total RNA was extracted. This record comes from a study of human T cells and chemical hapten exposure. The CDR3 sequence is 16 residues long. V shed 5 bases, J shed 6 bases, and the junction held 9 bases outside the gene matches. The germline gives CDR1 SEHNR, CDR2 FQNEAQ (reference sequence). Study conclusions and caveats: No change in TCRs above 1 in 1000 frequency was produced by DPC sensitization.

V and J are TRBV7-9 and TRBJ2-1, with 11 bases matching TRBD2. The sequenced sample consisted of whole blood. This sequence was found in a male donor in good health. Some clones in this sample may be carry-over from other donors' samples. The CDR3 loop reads CASSISTSGRGNEQFF. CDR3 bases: TGTGCCAGCAGCATCTCAACTAGCGGGAGAGGCAATGAGCAGTTCTTC.